The entry below describes one T cell receptor beta chain. Its antigen is currently unknown. The CDR3 runs to 16 residues. The record originates from a study of cytomegalovirus exposure and HLA in healthy donors. Study-wide background: Genotyping of 300 to 450 donors showed that 80% to 90% belonged to the Caucasian-associated ancestry cluster. Whole-study results and caveats: For presence/absence analyses, sequencing depth was assumed to be roughly uniform across donors. Data from an earlier analysis indicated that most TCR beta V segments were productive either about 90% or about 30% of the time.

The PCR employed 60 Vbeta primers together with 13 Jbeta primers. The repertoire was sequenced with immunoSEQ multiplex PCR; TCRdb's copy has only in-frame clones and lacks some. There are 130,000 to 150,000 clones in the sample; about 64% occur only once, and roughly 3.1% lies in the top ten. The chain employs TRBV21-1 and TRBJ1-6. TRBV21-1 is designated a pseudogene. The sequenced sample was PBMCs. The clonotype originates from a woman in her 30s in good health and CMV-seropositive. In DNA form, the CDR3 reads TGTGCCAGCAGCAGGCGTAGGGGGGGAAGAGGTTCACCCCTCCACTTT. It yields the protein CASSRRRGGRGSPLHF.